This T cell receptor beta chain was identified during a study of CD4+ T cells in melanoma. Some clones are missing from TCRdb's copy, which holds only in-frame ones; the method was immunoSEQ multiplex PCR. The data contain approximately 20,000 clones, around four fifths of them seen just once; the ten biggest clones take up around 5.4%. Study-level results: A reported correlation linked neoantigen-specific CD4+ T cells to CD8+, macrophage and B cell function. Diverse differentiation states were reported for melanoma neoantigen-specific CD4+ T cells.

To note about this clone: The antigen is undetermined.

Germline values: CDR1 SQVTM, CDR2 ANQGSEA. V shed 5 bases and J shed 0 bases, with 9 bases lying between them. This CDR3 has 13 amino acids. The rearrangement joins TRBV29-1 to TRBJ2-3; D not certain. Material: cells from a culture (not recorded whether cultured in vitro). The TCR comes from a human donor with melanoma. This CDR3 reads CSVPVGSTDTQYF. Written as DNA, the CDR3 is TGCAGCGTTCCTGTAGGGAGCACAGATACGCAGTATTTT.